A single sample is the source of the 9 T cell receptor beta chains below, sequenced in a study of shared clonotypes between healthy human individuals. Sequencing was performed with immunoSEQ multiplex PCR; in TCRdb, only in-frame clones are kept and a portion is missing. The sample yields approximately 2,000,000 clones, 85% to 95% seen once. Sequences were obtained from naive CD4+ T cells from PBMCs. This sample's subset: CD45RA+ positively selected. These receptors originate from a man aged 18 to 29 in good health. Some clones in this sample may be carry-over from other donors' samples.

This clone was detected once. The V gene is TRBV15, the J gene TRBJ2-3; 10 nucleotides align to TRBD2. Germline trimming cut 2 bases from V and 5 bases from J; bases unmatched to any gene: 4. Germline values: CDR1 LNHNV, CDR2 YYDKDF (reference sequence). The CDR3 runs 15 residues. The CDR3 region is CATSRSGRGGDTQYF. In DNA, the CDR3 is TGTGCCACCAGCAGAAGCGGGAGGGGGGGAGATACGCAGTATTTT.

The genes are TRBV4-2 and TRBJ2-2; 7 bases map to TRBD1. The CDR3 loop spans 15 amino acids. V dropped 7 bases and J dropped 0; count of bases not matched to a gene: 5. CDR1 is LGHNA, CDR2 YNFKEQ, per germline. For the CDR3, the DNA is TGTGCCAGCAAACCGGGACAGACGAACACCGGGGAGCTGTTTTTT. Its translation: CASKPGQTNTGELFF.

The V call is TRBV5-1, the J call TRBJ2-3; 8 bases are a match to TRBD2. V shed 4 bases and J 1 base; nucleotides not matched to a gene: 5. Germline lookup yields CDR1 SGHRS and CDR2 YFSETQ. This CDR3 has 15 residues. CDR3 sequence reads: CASSDGRAGTDTQYF. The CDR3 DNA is TGCGCCAGCAGCGACGGGAGGGCAGGCACAGATACGCAGTATTTT.

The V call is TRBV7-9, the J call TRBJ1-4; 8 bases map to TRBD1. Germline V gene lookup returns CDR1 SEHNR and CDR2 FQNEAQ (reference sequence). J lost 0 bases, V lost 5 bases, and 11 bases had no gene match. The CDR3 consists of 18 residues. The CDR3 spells CASSPIGTGRSTNEKLFF. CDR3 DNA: TGTGCCAGCAGCCCAATAGGGACAGGCAGATCAACTAATGAAAAACTGTTTTTT.

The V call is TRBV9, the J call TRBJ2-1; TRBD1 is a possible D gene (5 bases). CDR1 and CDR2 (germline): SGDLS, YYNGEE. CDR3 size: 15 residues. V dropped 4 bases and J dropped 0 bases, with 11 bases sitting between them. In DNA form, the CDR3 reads TGTGCCAGCAGCCCTGGGGCAAGCTCCTACAATGAGCAGTTCTTC. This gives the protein CASSPGASSYNEQFF.

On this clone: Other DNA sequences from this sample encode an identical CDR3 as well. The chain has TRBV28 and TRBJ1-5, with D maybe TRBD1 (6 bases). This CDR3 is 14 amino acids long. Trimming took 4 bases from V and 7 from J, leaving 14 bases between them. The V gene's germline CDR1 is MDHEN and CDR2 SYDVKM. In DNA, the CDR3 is TGTGCCAGCAGTTCCGGGGGCGGGTTGCAGCCCCAGCATTTT. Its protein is CASSSGGGLQPQHF.

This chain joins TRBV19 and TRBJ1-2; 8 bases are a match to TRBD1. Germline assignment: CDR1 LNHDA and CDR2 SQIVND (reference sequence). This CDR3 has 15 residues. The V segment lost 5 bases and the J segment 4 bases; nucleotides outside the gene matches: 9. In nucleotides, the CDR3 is TGTGCCAGTAGTCCGGCGGACAGGGTTGGCTATGGCTACACCTTC. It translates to CASSPADRVGYGYTF. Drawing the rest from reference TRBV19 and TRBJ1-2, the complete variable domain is DGGITQSPKYLFRKEGQNVTLSCEQNLNHDAMYWYRQDPGQGLRLIYYSQIVNDFQKGDIAEGYSVSREKKESFPLTVTSAQKNPTAFYLCASSPADRVGYGYTFGSGTRLTVV.

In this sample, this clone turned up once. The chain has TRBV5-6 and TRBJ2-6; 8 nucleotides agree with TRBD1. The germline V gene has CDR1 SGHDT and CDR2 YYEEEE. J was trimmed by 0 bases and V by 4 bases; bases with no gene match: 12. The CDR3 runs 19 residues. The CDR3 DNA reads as TGTGCCAGCAGCCTAGGGACAGGAGAATTCCTCTCTGGGGCCAACGTCCTGACTTTC. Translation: CASSLGTGEFLSGANVLTF.

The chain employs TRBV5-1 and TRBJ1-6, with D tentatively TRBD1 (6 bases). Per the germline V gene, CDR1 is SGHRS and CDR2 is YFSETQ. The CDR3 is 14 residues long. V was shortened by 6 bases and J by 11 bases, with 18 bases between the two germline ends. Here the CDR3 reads CASTLGQTLAPLHF. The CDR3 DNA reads TGCGCCAGCACCCTAGGACAGACTTTAGCACCCCTCCACTTT.